The clone carrying this T cell receptor (beta chain) was seen a single time. These data originate in a study of blood T cell repertoires in COVID-19. The overall study: The cDNA or gDNA used as material had been derived from T cells, B-cell-depleted T cells, or PBMCs.

This CDR3 spans 14 amino acids. V shed 5 bases, J shed 0 bases, and the junction held 3 bases outside the gene matches. From germline, CDR1 is KGHSH and CDR2 LQKENI. Method: immunoSEQ multiplex PCR; TCRdb's copy keeps in-frame clones and lacks some. This sample has roughly 170,000 clones, with around 85% found just once. This receptor was obtained from a middle-aged woman with acute COVID-19. Sequencing was carried out using PBMCs or T cells enriched from blood (not recorded which). This chain connects TRBV18 to TRBJ1-1; 7 bases line up with TRBD1. The CDR3 region has the DNA TGTGCCAGCTCAAAGGGGGCGGTGAACACTGAAGCTTTCTTT. Encoded protein: CASSKGAVNTEAFF.